This TCR beta chain stems from a study of cytomegalovirus exposure and HLA in healthy donors. General study findings and limits: Usually a TCR sequence was rare, but some public TCRs were found in many donors. With further analysis later on, most CMV-associated TCR beta chains appeared HLA-restricted. Among TCR beta chains of equal frequency, HLA-associated ones were more clonally expanded in a later analysis. Later analysis demonstrated an association between a missense DCLRE1C variant and TCR beta V- and J-gene trimming.

Vbeta (60) and Jbeta (13) primers were used in the PCR. Produced via immunoSEQ multiplex PCR; TCRdb's table is partial and in-frame only. The table includes just over 150,000 clones, 80% to 90% detected once. This clone was recorded only once. Its antigen is unknown. V gave up 5 bases and J gave up 1 base; unmatched junction bases: 5. Germline V gives CDR1 SGHTA, CDR2 FQGNSA. The CDR3 is made up of 14 amino acids. The rearrangement uses TRBV7-2 and TRBJ2-7; 7 bases map to TRBD1. The sequence derives from a young man in good health and CMV-seropositive. Sequenced material: PBMCs. The CDR3 spells CASSDQTGSYEQYF. CDR3 DNA sequence: TGTGCCAGCAGCGACCAGACAGGGTCCTACGAGCAGTACTTC.